The source of this TCR beta chain is a study of shared clonotypes between healthy human individuals. Overall study findings and caveats: Memory subsets generally showed lower estimated richness than naive subsets.

Notes on this clone: Its antigen is still unknown.

Using immunoSEQ multiplex PCR, the repertoire was profiled, and TCRdb retains in-frame clones only, with some absent. The sample yields fewer than 1.6 million clones, 98% seen once. Sequences were obtained from naive CD4+ T cells sorted from blood. Documented subset: CD45RA+ positively selected. The receptor comes from a man aged 25 to 40 in good health.

CDR3: CASSLLGRESTGELFF. CDR3 nucleotides: TGTGCCAGCAGTCTCCTGGGGCGGGAGTCCACCGGGGAGCTGTTTTTT. This chain connects TRBV27 to TRBJ2-2; TRBD2 matches at 7 bases. Germline assignment: CDR1 MNHEY and CDR2 SMNVEV (reference sequence). This CDR3 region has 16 residues. V lost 5 bases, J lost 4 bases, and 10 bases stayed unmatched.